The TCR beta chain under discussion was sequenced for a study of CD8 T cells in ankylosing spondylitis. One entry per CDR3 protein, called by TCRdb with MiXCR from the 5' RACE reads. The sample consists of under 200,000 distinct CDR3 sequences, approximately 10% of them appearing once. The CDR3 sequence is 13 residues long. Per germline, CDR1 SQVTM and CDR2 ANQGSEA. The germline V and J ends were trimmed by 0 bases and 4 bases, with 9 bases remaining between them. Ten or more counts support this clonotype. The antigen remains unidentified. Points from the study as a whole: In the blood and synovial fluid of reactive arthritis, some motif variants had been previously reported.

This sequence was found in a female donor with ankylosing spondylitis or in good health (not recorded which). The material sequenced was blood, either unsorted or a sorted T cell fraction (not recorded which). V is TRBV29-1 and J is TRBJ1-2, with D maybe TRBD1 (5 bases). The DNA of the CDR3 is TGCAGCGTTGAAGATGGGGACCTCTATGGCTACACCTTC. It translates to CSVEDGDLYGYTF. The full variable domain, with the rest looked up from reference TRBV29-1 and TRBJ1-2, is SAVISQKPSRDICQRGTSLTIQCQVDSQVTMMFWYRQQPGQSLTLIATANQGSEATYESGFVIDKFPISRPNLTFSTLTVSNMSPEDSSIYLCSVEDGDLYGYTFGSGTRLTVV.